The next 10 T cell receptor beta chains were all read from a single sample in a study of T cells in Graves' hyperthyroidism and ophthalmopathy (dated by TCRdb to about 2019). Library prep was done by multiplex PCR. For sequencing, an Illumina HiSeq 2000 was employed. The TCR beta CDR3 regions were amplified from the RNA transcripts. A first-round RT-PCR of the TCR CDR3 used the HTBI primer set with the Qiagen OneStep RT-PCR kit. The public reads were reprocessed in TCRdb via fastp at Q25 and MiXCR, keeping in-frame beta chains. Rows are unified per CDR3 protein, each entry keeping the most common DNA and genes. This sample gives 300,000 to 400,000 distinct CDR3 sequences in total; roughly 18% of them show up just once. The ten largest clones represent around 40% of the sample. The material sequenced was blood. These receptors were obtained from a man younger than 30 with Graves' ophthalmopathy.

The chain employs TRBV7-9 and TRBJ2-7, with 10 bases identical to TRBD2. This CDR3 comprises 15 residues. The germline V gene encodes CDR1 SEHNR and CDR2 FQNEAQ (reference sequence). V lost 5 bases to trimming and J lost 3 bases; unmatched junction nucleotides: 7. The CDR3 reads CASSPERGGVYEQYF. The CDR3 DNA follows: TGTGCCAGCAGCCCCGAGCGGGGGGGCGTCTACGAGCAGTACTTC.

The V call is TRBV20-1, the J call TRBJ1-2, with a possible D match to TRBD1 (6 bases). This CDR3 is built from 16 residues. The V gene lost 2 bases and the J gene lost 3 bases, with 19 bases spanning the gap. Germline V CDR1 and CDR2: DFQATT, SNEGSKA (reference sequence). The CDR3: CSARPGGPGTDYGYTF. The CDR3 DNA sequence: TGCAGTGCTAGACCCGGGGGCCCTGGGACGGACTATGGCTACACCTTC.

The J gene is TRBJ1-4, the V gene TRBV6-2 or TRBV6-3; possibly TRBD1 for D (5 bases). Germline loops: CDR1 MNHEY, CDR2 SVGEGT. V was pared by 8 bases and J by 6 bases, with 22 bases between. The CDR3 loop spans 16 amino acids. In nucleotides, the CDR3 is TGTGCCAGCGCTGGCGACTATTCAGGGACGGATGAAAAACTGTTTTTT. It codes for CASAGDYSGTDEKLFF.

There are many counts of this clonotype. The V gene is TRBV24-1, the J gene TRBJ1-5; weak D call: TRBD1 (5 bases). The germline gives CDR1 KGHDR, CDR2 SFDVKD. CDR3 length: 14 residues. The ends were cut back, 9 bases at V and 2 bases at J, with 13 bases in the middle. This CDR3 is CATGGRAGNQPQHF. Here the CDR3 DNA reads TGTGCCACCGGCGGCAGGGCGGGCAATCAGCCCCAGCATTTT.

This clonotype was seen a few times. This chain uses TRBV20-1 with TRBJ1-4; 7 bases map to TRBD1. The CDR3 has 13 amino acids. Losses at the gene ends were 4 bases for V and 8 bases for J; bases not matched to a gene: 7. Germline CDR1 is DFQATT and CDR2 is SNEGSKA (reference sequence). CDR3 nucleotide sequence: TGCAGTGCTACAAAGGGAGGGGGCGAAAAACTGTTTTTT. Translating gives CSATKGGGEKLFF.

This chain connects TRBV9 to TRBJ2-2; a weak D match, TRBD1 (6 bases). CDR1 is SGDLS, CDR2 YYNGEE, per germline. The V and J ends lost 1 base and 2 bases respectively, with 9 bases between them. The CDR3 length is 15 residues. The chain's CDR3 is CASSVNRANTGELFF. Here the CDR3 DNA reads TGTGCCAGCAGCGTAAACAGGGCAAACACCGGGGAGCTGTTTTTT.

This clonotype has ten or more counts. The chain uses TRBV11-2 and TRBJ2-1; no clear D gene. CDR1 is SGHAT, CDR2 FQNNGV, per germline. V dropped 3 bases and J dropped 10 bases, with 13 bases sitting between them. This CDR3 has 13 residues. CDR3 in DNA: TGTGCCAGCAGCTTCCCCCAGTCATTGGAGCAGTTCTTC. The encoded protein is CASSFPQSLEQFF.

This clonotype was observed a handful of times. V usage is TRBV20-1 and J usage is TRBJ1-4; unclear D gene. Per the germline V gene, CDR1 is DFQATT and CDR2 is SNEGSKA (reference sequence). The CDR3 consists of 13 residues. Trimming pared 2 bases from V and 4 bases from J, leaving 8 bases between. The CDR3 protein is CSARNSVNEKLFF. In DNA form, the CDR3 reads TGCAGTGCTAGAAACAGCGTTAATGAAAAACTGTTTTTT.

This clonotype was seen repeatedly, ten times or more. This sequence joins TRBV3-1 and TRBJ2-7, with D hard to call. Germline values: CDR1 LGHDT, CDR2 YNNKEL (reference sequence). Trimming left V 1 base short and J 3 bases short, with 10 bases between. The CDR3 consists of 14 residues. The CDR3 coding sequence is TGTGCCAGCAGCCAAGTGGCGGTGGGCTACGAGCAGTACTTC. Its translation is CASSQVAVGYEQYF.

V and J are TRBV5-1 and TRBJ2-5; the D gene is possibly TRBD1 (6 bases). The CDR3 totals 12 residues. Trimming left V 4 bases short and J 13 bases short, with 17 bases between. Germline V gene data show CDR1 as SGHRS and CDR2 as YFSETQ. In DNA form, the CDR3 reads TGCGCCAGCAGCCCGAACCGGGACAAGTGGTACTTC. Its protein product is CASSPNRDKWYF.